These 5 T cell receptor beta chains came from one sample sequenced in a study of STAT5B mutations in CD4+ large granular lymphocyte leukemia. Repertoires were generated with immunoSEQ multiplex PCR, while TCRdb's copy carries only in-frame clones and drops some. The sample carries about 45,000 clones, around 85% recorded once. The source material was CD4+ T cells from blood buffy coats. All receptors derive from a human donor in good health.

This clone turned up a few times. The chain has TRBV28 and TRBJ1-1; 8 bases are shared with TRBD1. CDR1 and CDR2 from the germline V gene are MDHEN and SYDVKM. This CDR3 spans 13 amino acids. V gave up 6 bases and J gave up 5 bases; unmatched junction bases: 5. The CDR3 DNA follows: TGTGCCAGCAGAATCAGGGGGCCTACTGAAGCTTTCTTT. Protein: CASRIRGPTEAFF.

The V gene is TRBV10-3, the J gene TRBJ2-7; the D gene is possibly TRBD1 (6 bases). Germline CDR1 ENHRY, CDR2 SYGVKD. The CDR3 consists of 17 residues. V shed 3 bases and J shed 5 bases, with 23 bases lying between them. The CDR3 nucleotides read TGTGCCATCAGTGATGGGGCAGCCAGGGGTGGCTGGGACGAGCAGTACTTC. As protein: CAISDGAARGGWDEQYF.

The gene calls are TRBV10-3 and TRBJ1-3; D is uncertain. The germline gives CDR1 ENHRY, CDR2 SYGVKD. Trimming removed 1 base from V and 3 bases from J, with 1 base in between. The CDR3 has 12 residues. In DNA, the CDR3 is TGTGCCATCAGTGAGTTTGGAAACACCATATATTTT. As protein: CAISEFGNTIYF.

The table lists this clone with a count of one. The chain carries TRBV2 and TRBJ1-5; unclear D gene. Trimming took 4 bases from V and 8 from J, leaving 15 bases between them. The CDR3 contains 14 residues. Germline lookup yields CDR1 SNHLY and CDR2 FYNNEI. The CDR3 spells CASSGVYGLEPQHF. DNA of the CDR3: TGTGCCAGCAGTGGCGTGTACGGACTTGAGCCCCAGCATTTT. Variable domain in full (rest from reference TRBV2 and TRBJ1-5): EPEVTQTPSHQVTQMGQEVILRCVPISNHLYFYWYRQILGQKVEFLVSFYNNEISEKSEIFDDQFSVERPDGSNFTLKIRSTKLEDSAMYFCASSGVYGLEPQHFGDGTRLSIL.

This clone occurred a few times. The CDR3, as DNA: TGCGCCAGCAGCCACCCAGGCGGCAGGCTAGAACTCTCTGGAAACACCATATATTTT. Translating gives CASSHPGGRLELSGNTIYF. The rearrangement uses TRBV4-1 and TRBJ1-3; D is undetermined. CDR1 is MGHRA and CDR2 is YSYEKL in the germline V gene. The CDR3 spans 19 residues. Trimming cost V 3 bases and J 0 bases, with 21 bases left between them.